This TCR beta chain was observed in a study of shared clonotypes between healthy human individuals. Germline V lookup: CDR1 MGHRA, CDR2 YSYEKL. CDR3 size: 19 residues. V lost 0 bases, J lost 1 base, and 9 bases stayed unmatched. In the study's own analysis: As immunoSEQ supplied junction-only sequences (without quality scores), filtering differed. The method was immunoSEQ multiplex PCR; TCRdb's version includes in-frame clones alone and lacks a portion of them. D and trimming were read from the DNA, whereas the V and J calls and clone size are those reported in that table. The sample has millions of clones, roughly 92% seen once. General study results and limits: Sorted-subset sequencing, rarefaction showed, was incomplete despite large depth. Naive subsets generally exceeded memory subsets in estimated richness.

Concerning this clone itself: What it binds is unknown.

The specimen was naive CD4+ T cells sorted from blood. Specified subset: CD45RA+ positively selected. The rearrangement joins TRBV4-1 to TRBJ2-3, with 11 bases identical to TRBD2. The receptor's source is a man aged 18 to 35 in good health. For the CDR3, the DNA is TGCGCCAGCAGCCAAGATAAGGGACTAGCGGATATAGGCACAGATACGCAGTATTTT. It translates to CASSQDKGLADIGTDTQYF.